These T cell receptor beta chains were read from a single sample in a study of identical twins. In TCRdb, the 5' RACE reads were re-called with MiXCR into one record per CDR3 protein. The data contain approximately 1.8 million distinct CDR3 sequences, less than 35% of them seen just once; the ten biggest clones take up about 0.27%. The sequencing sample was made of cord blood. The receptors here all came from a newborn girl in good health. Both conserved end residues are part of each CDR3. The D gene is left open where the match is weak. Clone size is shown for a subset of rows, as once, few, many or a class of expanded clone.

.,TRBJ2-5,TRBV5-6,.,CASSPEARGSQYF,TGTGCCAGCAGCCCGGAGGCGCGAGGGAGCCAGTACTTC
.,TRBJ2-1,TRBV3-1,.,CASSQGNSNNEQFF,TGTGCCAGCAGCCAAGGGAATTCCAACAATGAGCAGTTCTTC
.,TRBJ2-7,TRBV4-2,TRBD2,CASSQSPGLAGGYTYEQYF,TGTGCCAGCAGCCAATCACCGGGACTAGCGGGGGGATATACCTACGAGCAGTACTTC
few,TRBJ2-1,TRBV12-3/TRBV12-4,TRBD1,CASSSAGTAYNEQFF,TGTGCCAGCAGTTCAGCCGGGACAGCCTACAATGAGCAGTTCTTC
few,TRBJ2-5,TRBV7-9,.,CASSPPSAIQETQYF,TGTGCCAGCAGCCCCCCCAGCGCCATCCAAGAGACCCAGTACTTC
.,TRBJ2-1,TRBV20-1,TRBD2,CSANPGTRNYNEQFF,TGCAGTGCTAACCCCGGGACTAGAAACTACAATGAGCAGTTCTTC
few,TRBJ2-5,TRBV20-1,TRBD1,CSARDRVKETQYF,TGCAGTGCTAGGGACAGGGTCAAAGAGACCCAGTACTTC
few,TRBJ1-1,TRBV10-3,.,CAISESVNTEAFF,TGTGCCATCAGTGAGTCGGTGAACACTGAAGCTTTCTTT
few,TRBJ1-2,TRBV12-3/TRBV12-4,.,CASSLLPADSNYGYTF,TGTGCCAGCAGTCTCCTACCCGCGGACAGCAACTATGGCTACACCTTC
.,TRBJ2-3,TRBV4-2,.,CASSQGQLDTQYF,TGTGCCAGCAGCCAGGGGCAGTTAGATACGCAGTATTTT
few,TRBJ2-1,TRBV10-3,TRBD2,CAITNPHSGGANEQFF,TGTGCCATCACGAACCCCCATAGCGGGGGGGCAAATGAGCAGTTCTTC
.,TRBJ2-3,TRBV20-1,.,CSARDGRLTDTQYF,TGCAGTGCTAGAGATGGGAGACTCACAGATACGCAGTATTTT
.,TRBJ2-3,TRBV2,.,CASSEVLASTDTQYF,TGTGCCAGCAGTGAAGTTCTAGCGAGCACAGATACGCAGTATTTT
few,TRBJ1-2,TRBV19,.,CASIRREANYGYTF,TGTGCCAGTATTCGCAGGGAGGCTAACTATGGCTACACCTTC
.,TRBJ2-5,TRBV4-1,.,CASSQVAGRRGETQYF,TGCGCCAGCAGCCAAGTGGCAGGGCGGAGAGGAGAGACCCAGTACTTC
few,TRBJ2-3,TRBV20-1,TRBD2,CSATGTSRDTQYF,TGCAGTGCGACCGGGACTAGCAGAGATACGCAGTATTTT
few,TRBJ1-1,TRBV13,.,CASSSPRVGGFENTEAFF,TGTGCCAGCAGCTCGCCCCGGGTGGGGGGCTTCGAGAACACTGAAGCTTTCTTT
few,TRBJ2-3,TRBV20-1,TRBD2,CSARSGSVSDTQYF,TGCAGTGCACGTAGCGGGAGTGTCTCAGATACGCAGTATTTT
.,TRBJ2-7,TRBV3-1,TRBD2,CASGPSGGARYEQYF,TGTGCCAGCGGCCCTAGCGGGGGGGCCAGATACGAGCAGTACTTC
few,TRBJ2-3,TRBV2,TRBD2,CASTLRTSGGTDTQYF,TGTGCCAGCACCCTCAGGACTAGCGGGGGCACAGATACGCAGTATTTT
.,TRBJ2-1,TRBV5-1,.,CASSWGRESSYNEQFF,TGCGCCAGCAGCTGGGGCAGGGAAAGCTCCTACAATGAGCAGTTCTTC
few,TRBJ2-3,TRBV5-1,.,CASSLGASLGTDTQYF,TGCGCCAGCAGCTTGGGGGCTAGCTTAGGCACAGATACGCAGTATTTT
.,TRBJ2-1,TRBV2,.,CASIYQGGGEQFF,TGTGCCAGCATTTACCAGGGGGGGGGTGAGCAGTTCTTC
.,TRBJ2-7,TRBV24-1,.,CATSDARIFYNEQYF,TGTGCCACCAGTGATGCCAGGATTTTCTACAATGAGCAGTACTTC
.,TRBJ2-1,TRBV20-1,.,CSAPLGQLYNEQFF,TGCAGTGCCCCGTTGGGACAACTTTACAATGAGCAGTTCTTC
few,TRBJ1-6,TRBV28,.,CASSPVHILPHNSPLHF,TGTGCCAGCAGTCCGGTCCATATCTTACCCCACAATTCACCCCTCCACTTT
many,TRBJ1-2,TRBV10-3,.,CAISEAPWVYGYTF,TGTGCCATCAGTGAGGCGCCGTGGGTCTATGGCTACACCTTC
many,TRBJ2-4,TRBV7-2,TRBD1,CASSSAQGKNIQYF,TGTGCCAGCAGCTCAGCACAGGGGAAAAACATTCAGTACTTC
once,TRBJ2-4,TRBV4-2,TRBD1,CASSQRGQGPNIQYF,TGTGCCAGCAGCCAAAGGGGACAGGGGCCAAACATTCAGTACTTC
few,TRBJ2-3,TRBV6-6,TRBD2,CASNGGRALPDTQYF,TGTGCCAGCAACGGCGGGAGGGCCCTCCCAGATACGCAGTATTTT
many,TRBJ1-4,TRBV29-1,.,CSVGGRFNEKLFF,TGCAGCGTTGGCGGCCGGTTTAATGAAAAACTGTTTTTT
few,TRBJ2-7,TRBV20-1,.,CSARHYELAYEQYF,TGCAGTGCTAGACATTACGAACTTGCCTACGAGCAGTACTTC
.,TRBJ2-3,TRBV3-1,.,CASSRMDRSDTQYF,TGTGCCAGCAGCCGAATGGACCGATCAGATACGCAGTATTTT
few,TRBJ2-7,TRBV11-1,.,CASSLSMGEQYF,TGTGCCAGCAGCTTAAGCATGGGCGAGCAGTACTTC
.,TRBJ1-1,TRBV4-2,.,CASSQVRRDLKDTEAFF,TGTGCCAGCAGCCAAGTCCGGCGGGACCTGAAGGACACTGAAGCTTTCTTT
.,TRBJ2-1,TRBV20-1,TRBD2,CSARVLAGGNNEQFF,TGCAGTGCTAGAGTACTAGCGGGAGGTAACAATGAGCAGTTCTTC
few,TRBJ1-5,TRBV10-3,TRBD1,CAISESRDSPNQPQHF,TGTGCCATCAGTGAGTCAAGGGACAGCCCTAATCAGCCCCAGCATTTT
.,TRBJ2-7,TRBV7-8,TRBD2,CASSYGTSVYEQYF,TGTGCCAGCAGTTACGGGACTAGCGTTTACGAGCAGTACTTC
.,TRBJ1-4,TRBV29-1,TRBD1,CSVRGTGSEKLFF,TGCAGCGTTCGAGGGACAGGGAGTGAAAAACTGTTTTTT
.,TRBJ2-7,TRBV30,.,CAWNSCISYEQYF,TGTGCCTGGAATTCGTGCATCTCCTACGAGCAGTACTTC
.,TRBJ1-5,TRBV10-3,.,CASGIEPSNQPQHF,TGTGCCAGCGGGATCGAGCCTAGCAATCAGCCCCAGCATTTT
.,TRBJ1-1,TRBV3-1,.,CASSQELGGRLNTEAFF,TGTGCCAGCAGCCAAGAATTGGGTGGCAGACTGAACACTGAAGCTTTCTTT
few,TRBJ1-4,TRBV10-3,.,CAISDKREKLFF,TGTGCCATCAGCGACAAACGCGAAAAACTGTTTTTT
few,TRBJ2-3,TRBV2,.,CASSDLSTDTQYF,TGTGCCAGCAGTGATCTAAGCACAGATACGCAGTATTTT
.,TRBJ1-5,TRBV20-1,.,CSAQIDRPYSNQPQHF,TGCAGTGCTCAGATTGACAGGCCATATAGCAATCAGCCCCAGCATTTT
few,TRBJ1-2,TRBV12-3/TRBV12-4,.,CASTIRRTNYGYTF,TGTGCCAGCACCATCCGTCGCACTAACTATGGCTACACCTTC
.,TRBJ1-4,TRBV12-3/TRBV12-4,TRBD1,CASSPTGGADEKLFF,TGTGCCAGCAGCCCTACAGGGGGCGCAGATGAAAAACTGTTTTTT
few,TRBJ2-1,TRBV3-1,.,CASSQDAAARRDEQFF,TGTGCCAGCAGCCAAGATGCGGCAGCCCGTAGGGATGAGCAGTTCTTC
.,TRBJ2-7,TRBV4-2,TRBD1,CASSQDRDRALYEQYF,TGTGCCAGCAGCCAAGATCGGGACAGGGCCCTCTACGAGCAGTACTTC
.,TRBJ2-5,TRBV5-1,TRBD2,CASSLAGLAGQEQYF,TGCGCCAGCAGCTTGGCGGGACTAGCGGGGCAAGAGCAGTACTTC
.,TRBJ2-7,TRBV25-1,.,CASSETWALRGEQYF,TGTGCCAGCAGTGAAACGTGGGCCCTTCGGGGCGAGCAGTACTTC
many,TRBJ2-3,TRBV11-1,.,CASRPLGDTQYF,TGTGCCAGCAGGCCTCTAGGAGATACGCAGTATTTT
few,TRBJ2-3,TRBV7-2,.,CASSLIGVADTQYF,TGTGCCAGCAGCTTAATCGGGGTTGCAGATACGCAGTATTTT